The clone carrying this T cell receptor beta chain was detected a few times. The antigen is not known. V lost 0 bases and J 6 bases, leaving 6 bases between the germline ends. Germline V gene lookup returns CDR1 SGHNT and CDR2 YENEEA. CDR3 length equals 13 residues. Sequencing libraries made from TCR beta cDNA carried unique molecular identifiers. Between roughly 0.95 and 10 million T cells gave rise to some 490,000 cDNA molecules. TCRdb re-called the PCR reads with MiXCR, one entry per CDR3 protein. The sample carries 750,000 to 950,000 distinct CDR3 sequences, 40% to 55% recorded once. The data were taken from a study of post-analysis software for immune sequencing data. Study in general: Relapsing-remitting, secondary progressive and progressive-relapsing forms of multiple sclerosis all featured among disease courses. Study observations and caveats: People with multiple sclerosis had a significantly lower normalized Chao1 diversity than controls did. When the samples were clustered directly with F measure, those that had been prepared in the same batch showed strong co-clustering. The five TRBV segments detected at higher frequency in patients than in controls included TRBV5-6, TRBV5-1 and TRBV20-1.

The J gene is TRBJ2-1, the V gene TRBV11-3; no reliable D call. The receptor was derived from a girl aged 10 to 17 with multiple sclerosis. Material: blood. CDR3 DNA: TGTGCCAGCAGCTTAGATGATGTCAATGAGCAGTTCTTC. As protein: CASSLDDVNEQFF.